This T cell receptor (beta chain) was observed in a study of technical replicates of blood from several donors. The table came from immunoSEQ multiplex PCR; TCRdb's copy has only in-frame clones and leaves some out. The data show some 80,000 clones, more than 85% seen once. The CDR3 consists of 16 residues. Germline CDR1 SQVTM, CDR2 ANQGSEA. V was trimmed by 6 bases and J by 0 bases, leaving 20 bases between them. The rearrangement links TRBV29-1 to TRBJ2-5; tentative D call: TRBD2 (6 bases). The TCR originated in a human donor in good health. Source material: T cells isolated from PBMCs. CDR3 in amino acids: CSVFTGTGIYQETQYF. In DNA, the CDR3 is TGCAGCGTGTTCACCGGGACTGGGATATACCAAGAGACCCAGTACTTC.